These 10 T cell receptor beta chains came from one sample sequenced in a study of T cell responses to AZD1222 COVID-19 vaccine. Profiled with immunoSEQ multiplex PCR; TCRdb holds only in-frame clones, not every one. Of 120,000 to 150,000 clones detected, around 90% appear once; the ten largest clones hold less than 5.5%. The specimen was peripheral blood, collected on day 0 of AZD1222 vaccination. The receptors were sampled from an adult in good health.

This clone was detected once. The rearrangement joins TRBV24-1 to TRBJ1-2, with TRBD1 matching 11 bases. V was pared by 5 bases and J by 6 bases, with 7 bases of the junction left unmatched. CDR3 length: 15 amino acids. CDR1 is KGHDR and CDR2 is SFDVKD in the germline V gene. This CDR3 is CATSGTGTGGDGYTF. The CDR3 DNA is TGTGCCACCAGTGGGACGGGGACAGGGGGGGATGGCTACACCTTC.

The chain couples TRBV7-2 to TRBJ1-2, with a possible D match to TRBD1 (5 bases). This CDR3 spans 14 amino acids. Trimming removed 4 bases at V and 8 bases at J, with 17 bases between. CDR1 and CDR2 from the germline V gene are SGHTA and FQGNSA. The CDR3 sequence: CASSSGLLRRGYTF. CDR3 sequence (DNA): TGTGCCAGCAGCTCGGGACTCTTACGGCGCGGCTACACCTTC.

The chain has TRBV5-4 and TRBJ2-7; 7 nucleotides match TRBD2. The CDR3 is 16 amino acids. V was clipped by 2 bases and J by 0 bases; unmatched bases: 8. The germline V gene has CDR1 SGHNT and CDR2 YYREEE (reference sequence). The CDR3 bases are TGTGCCAGCAGCTTTATGCGGGGGAGTAGCTCCTACGAGCAGTACTTC. Amino acid sequence: CASSFMRGSSSYEQYF. Full variable domain (rest looked up from reference TRBV5-4 and TRBJ2-7): ETGVTQSPTHLIKTRGQQVTLRCSSQSGHNTVSWYQQALGQGPQFIFQYYREEENGRGNFPPRFSGLQFPNYSSELNVNALELDDSALYLCASSFMRGSSSYEQYFGPGTRLTVT.

The V gene is TRBV6-2 or TRBV6-3, the J gene TRBJ2-7, with unresolved D. V lost 5 bases and J 3 bases, leaving 11 bases between the germline ends. The CDR3 is 13 residues long. Looked up from germline, CDR1 is MNHEY and CDR2 is SVGEGT. The CDR3, as DNA: TGTGCCAGCAGTAGGAGCCAACTCTACGAGCAGTACTTC. Protein: CASSRSQLYEQYF.

The chain carries TRBV2 and TRBJ2-7; D might be TRBD1 or TRBD2, each matching 7 bases. Trimming cost V 3 bases and J 3 bases, with 12 bases left between them. This CDR3 region has 14 residues. Germline assignment: CDR1 SNHLY and CDR2 FYNNEI. The CDR3 DNA reads as TGTGCCAGCAGTGAGGGCAGGGGGGGCTACGAGCAGTACTTC. Protein sequence: CASSEGRGGYEQYF.

The chain's CDR3 is CASSQRTSGGTILQFF. The CDR3 DNA reads as TGCGCCAGCAGCCAACGGACTAGCGGGGGGACGATTCTCCAGTTCTTC. This rearrangement joins TRBV4-3 to TRBJ2-1; 14 bases are shared with TRBD2. The junction had 10 bases not matched to a gene; V was cut back by 2 bases and J by 13 bases. The germline V gene has CDR1 LGHNA and CDR2 YSLEER. The CDR3 runs to 16 residues.

The chain carries TRBV2 and TRBJ1-1; 9 bases agree with TRBD1. Germline V CDR1 and CDR2: SNHLY, FYNNEI. J lost 8 bases, V lost 8 bases, and 12 bases had no gene match. This CDR3 has 14 amino acids. The CDR3 sequence: CASGSGQGRFEAFF. The CDR3 region has the DNA TGTGCCAGCGGTTCGGGACAGGGCCGCTTCGAAGCTTTCTTT.

The chain has TRBV7-2 and TRBJ1-2; D uncertain. V gave up 5 bases and J gave up 2 bases, with 18 bases separating them. This CDR3 spans 16 amino acids. Germline-derived CDR1 and CDR2 are SGHTA and FQGNSA. The CDR3 is CASSPHSATTNYGYTF. The CDR3 DNA reads as TGTGCCAGCAGCCCCCACAGTGCCACGACAAACTATGGCTACACCTTC.

The V gene is TRBV28, the J gene TRBJ1-6; weak D call: TRBD1 (6 bases). V was shortened by 6 bases and J by 5 bases, with 14 bases between the two germline ends. There are 15 residues in the CDR3. Germline V gives CDR1 MDHEN, CDR2 SYDVKM. CDR3 region: CASSRVDRDNSPLHF. CDR3 sequence (DNA): TGTGCCAGCAGCCGAGTGGACAGAGATAATTCACCCCTCCACTTT.

CDR3 amino acids: CASSRTADQPQHF. CDR3 coding DNA: TGTGCCAGCAGCCGGACGGCCGATCAGCCCCAGCATTTT. The chain links TRBV5-6 to TRBJ1-5, with D unclear. From germline, CDR1 is SGHDT and CDR2 YYEEEE. The germline V and J ends were trimmed by 4 bases and 5 bases, with 10 bases remaining between them. This CDR3 has 13 residues.